The entry below describes one T cell receptor (beta chain). One end of the junction is discordant with germline, which a read error may explain. This CDR3 comprises 13 residues. Germline CDR1 SEHNR, CDR2 FQNEAQ (reference sequence). This record belongs to a study of control samples from healthy donors and cancer patients. Libraries were prepared by immunoSEQ multiplex PCR; TCRdb keeps only in-frame clonotypes and omits some of them. The data show fewer than 95,000 clones, roughly 89% seen once. Sequenced sample: blood. The source of this sequence is a man aged 25-45 years in good health. V usage is TRBV7-9 and J usage is TRBJ2-1, with 11 bases lining up with TRBD2. The DNA of the CDR3 is TGTGCCAGCAGCCTAGCGGGAGGAGCTGAGCAGTTCTTC. Its protein is CASSLAGGAEQFF.